The 20 T cell receptor beta chains given below trace back to one sample, sequenced in a study of vaccination and CD4 T cells after COVID-19 (dated by TCRdb to about 2022). The sample's treatment or condition label is to be understood as: approximately nine-day PBMC culture with coronavirus spike peptide pools or control peptides (ViraFEST assay). Libraries were prepared through PCR. The sequencing machine was an Illumina iSeq 100. DNA from cultured CD4+ T cells underwent TCR sequencing with the Oncomine TCR Beta short-read assay at the Johns Hopkins FTIC core. TCRdb's own reprocessing of the public reads used fastp at Q25 and MiXCR and kept productive beta chains. A single entry per CDR3 protein holds the most common genes and DNA from its merged rows. The sample includes more than 12,000 distinct CDR3 sequences, with around 53% observed a single time. About 8.3% of the sample is taken by the ten largest.

No cognate antigen is known for these TCRs. Sequencing was carried out using CD4+ T cells from blood, cultured in vitro. Receptor source: a human donor who had recovered from COVID-19.

Concerning this clonotype: Because it lacks the conserved phenylalanine or tryptophan at the end, this CDR3 is likely a read error. This chain links TRBV7-9 with TRBJ1-2, with D perhaps TRBD1 (5 bases). V gave up 6 bases and J gave up 4 bases, with 18 bases separating them. CDR3 length: 15 residues. The germline V gene encodes CDR1 SEHNR and CDR2 FQNEAQ (reference sequence). DNA for the CDR3: TGTGCCAGCAGTGAGGGACGGAGAGTTTTCTATGGCTACACCCTC. Its translation is CASSEGRRVFYGYTL.

The J gene is TRBJ2-7, the V gene TRBV12-5; unclear D gene. This CDR3 is 15 amino acids long. Per germline, CDR1 LGHNT and CDR2 FRNRAP. V lost 7 bases, J lost 0 bases, and 16 bases lay in between. The CDR3 loop reads CASASFGESSYEQYF. Written as DNA, the CDR3 is TGTGCTAGTGCTTCCTTCGGCGAGAGCTCCTACGAGCAGTACTTC.

J is TRBJ2-5 and V is TRBV20-1; 10 bases align to TRBD2. CDR3 length: 14 amino acids. The J segment lost 4 bases and the V segment lost 6 bases, leaving 8 bases of the junction unmatched. Germline V gives CDR1 DFQATT, CDR2 SNEGSKA (reference sequence). This chain's CDR3 is CSARQTSGLETQYF. The CDR3, as DNA: TGCAGTGCCAGACAGACTAGCGGGCTAGAGACCCAGTACTTC.

CDR3 region: CSARGGGLAGANEQFF. The CDR3, as DNA: TGCAGTGCTAGAGGAGGGGGACTAGCGGGGGCTAATGAGCAGTTCTTC. The rearrangement links TRBV20-1 to TRBJ2-1; 14 bases match TRBD2. This CDR3 contains 16 residues. CDR1 is DFQATT and CDR2 is SNEGSKA in the germline V gene (reference sequence). V shed 1 base, J shed 7 bases, and the junction held 6 bases outside the gene matches.

The rearrangement links TRBV6-1 to TRBJ2-3, with D perhaps assigned TRBD1 or TRBD2 (5 bases each). V was trimmed by 5 bases and J by 0 bases, leaving 12 bases between them. CDR1 MNHNS and CDR2 SASEGT come from the germline V gene. The CDR3 consists of 15 residues. CDR3 bases: TGTGCCAGCAGTCCCGGGACGGTCAGCACAGATACGCAGTATTTT. It translates to CASSPGTVSTDTQYF.

This chain links TRBV5-1 with TRBJ1-2; D unclear. CDR1 is SGHRS, CDR2 YFSETQ, per germline. Trimming pared 0 bases from V and 5 bases from J, leaving 14 bases between. The CDR3 consists of 15 residues. The CDR3 bases are TGCGCCAGCAGCTTGGTGGCAGGCCCGGATTATGGCTACACCTTC. This gives the protein CASSLVAGPDYGYTF.

This clonotype was seen only a few times. The chain has TRBV6-2 or TRBV6-3 and TRBJ1-2; D remains unclear. V dropped 4 bases and J dropped 0 bases, with 9 bases sitting between them. Germline CDR1 and CDR2: MNHEY and SVGEGT. The CDR3 extends over 14 amino acids. The CDR3 nucleotides read TGTGCCAGCAGTTCTGAGGAAGCTAACTATGGCTACACCTTC. Its translation is CASSSEEANYGYTF.

This sequence joins TRBV18 and TRBJ1-3, with 7 bases identical to TRBD1. J gave up 2 bases and V 3 bases, and 1 base lay outside the gene matches. The CDR3 runs 14 residues. From germline, CDR1 is KGHSH and CDR2 LQKENI. CDR3 nucleotide sequence: TGTGCCAGCTCACCGCAGGGGGCTGGAAACACCATATATTTT. Encoded protein: CASSPQGAGNTIYF.

The chain carries TRBV2 and TRBJ1-2; TRBD1 agrees at 7 bases. V lost 6 bases, J lost 3 bases, and 7 bases stayed unmatched. Germline values: CDR1 SNHLY, CDR2 FYNNEI. This CDR3 is built from 14 residues. CDR3 nucleotide sequence: TGTGCCAGCAGCGGGCTCAGGGGGGACTATGGCTACACCTTC. It codes for CASSGLRGDYGYTF.

The rearrangement joins TRBV7-2 to TRBJ2-5; D gene unclear. The CDR3 is 14 residues long. The ends were cut back, 0 bases at V and 5 bases at J, with 10 bases in the middle. CDR1 is SGHTA, CDR2 FQGNSA, per germline. The CDR3 DNA reads TGTGCCAGCAGCTTAGCGGGAACGGCGGAGACCCAGTACTTC. This sequence encodes CASSLAGTAETQYF.

The V gene is TRBV10-3, the J gene TRBJ2-3; D might be TRBD1 (5 bases). The CDR3 is 15 residues long. Germline V gene lookup returns CDR1 ENHRY and CDR2 SYGVKD. The ends were cut back, 6 bases at V and 0 bases at J, with 13 bases in the middle. CDR3 coding DNA: TGTGCCATCAGCTCGACAGAGTCTAGCACAGATACGCAGTATTTT. This translates into CAISSTESSTDTQYF.

V and J are TRBV12-3 or TRBV12-4 and TRBJ2-7, with D possibly matching TRBD2 (6 bases). The CDR3 has 13 residues. Trimming shortened V by 3 bases and J by 6 bases, and 12 bases separated the two germline ends. This CDR3 is CASSLMLGGEQYF. CDR3 in DNA: TGTGCCAGCAGTTTGATGTTGGGGGGCGAGCAGTACTTC.

V usage is TRBV6-5 and J usage is TRBJ1-5; possibly TRBD1 for D (5 bases). V shed 0 bases and J shed 4 bases, with 10 bases lying between them. Germline V gene sequence: CDR1 MNHEY, CDR2 SVGAGI. The CDR3 is 15 amino acids. CDR3: CASSYSIGENQPQHF. CDR3 in DNA: TGTGCCAGCAGTTACTCGATAGGGGAGAATCAGCCCCAGCATTTT.

DNA for the CDR3: TGTGCCAGCAGCCAAGATTGGACTAACCAAGAGACCCAGTACTTC. As protein: CASSQDWTNQETQYF. The chain joins TRBV7-9 to TRBJ2-5; the D gene is possibly TRBD2 (6 bases). Deletions cut 5 bases from V and 0 bases from J, with 13 bases between. The CDR3 is 15 amino acids. CDR1 is SEHNR and CDR2 is FQNEAQ in the germline V gene (reference sequence).

The chain couples TRBV15 to TRBJ2-3, with D possibly being TRBD1 or TRBD2 (5 bases each). The CDR3 totals 14 residues. CDR1 and CDR2 (germline): LNHNV, YYDKDF (reference sequence). With 0 bases removed from V and 5 bases from J, the gap between germline ends came to 9 bases. CDR3 coding DNA: TGTGCCACCAGCAGAGATCGGGGCGGAGATACGCAGTATTTT. Protein product: CATSRDRGGDTQYF.

The rearrangement links TRBV30 to TRBJ1-5; D is ambiguous. This CDR3 region has 13 residues. The germline CDR1 and CDR2 sequences are GTSNPN and SVGIG (reference sequence). The ends were cut back, 0 bases at V and 6 bases at J, with 9 bases in the middle. CDR3 nucleotide sequence: TGTGCCTGGAGTGTAGAATCTGGTCAGCCCCAGCATTTT. Its protein product is CAWSVESGQPQHF.

The chain employs TRBV28 and TRBJ1-6; D uncertain. The CDR3 totals 12 residues. V was clipped by 5 bases and J by 13 bases, with 12 bases between them. Looked up from germline, CDR1 is MDHEN and CDR2 is SYDVKM. CDR3 DNA sequence: TGTGCCAGCAGTGGATACGGAAGGCCCCTCCACTTT. Translated, it gives CASSGYGRPLHF.

This chain uses TRBV6-1 with TRBJ2-2; no definite D call. CDR1 and CDR2 from the germline V gene are MNHNS and SASEGT. The CDR3 has 13 amino acids. V was shortened by 6 bases and J by 6 bases, with 11 bases between the two germline ends. CDR3 in amino acids: CASSRLRAGELFF. The CDR3 nucleotides read TGTGCCAGCAGCCGATTAAGGGCCGGGGAGCTGTTTTTT.

The rearrangement links TRBV5-1 to TRBJ1-4, with D possibly TRBD1 on 5 matching bases. The germline V gene has CDR1 SGHRS and CDR2 YFSETQ. V was clipped by 5 bases and J by 3 bases, with 8 bases between them. This CDR3 region has 13 residues. The CDR3 bases are TGCGCCAGCAGGGGGGTGGCTAATGAAAAACTGTTTTTT. It specifies CASRGVANEKLFF.

The V gene is TRBV25-1, the J gene TRBJ2-5; 9 bases agree with TRBD1. Losses at the gene ends were 1 base for V and 5 bases for J; bases not matched to a gene: 5. Germline assignment: CDR1 MGHDK and CDR2 SYGVNS. This CDR3 contains 15 residues. CDR3 protein: CASSEWGTGLETQYF. CDR3 DNA: TGTGCCAGCAGTGAATGGGGGACAGGGCTTGAGACCCAGTACTTC.